One sample yielded the 17 T cell receptor beta chains listed below, sequenced in a study of blood T cell repertoires in COVID-19. This table comes from immunoSEQ multiplex PCR, and its TCRdb copy is limited to in-frame clones, with some not included. The table has over 250,000 clones, about nine tenths seen once. Source material: PBMCs or T cells enriched from blood (not recorded which). These receptor sequences come from a woman aged 25 to 39 who had recovered from COVID-19.

The chain carries TRBV27 and TRBJ2-7; D possibly corresponds to TRBD2 (5 bases). This CDR3 region has 12 residues. Germline values: CDR1 MNHEY, CDR2 SMNVEV (reference sequence). Trimming shortened V by 5 bases and J by 11 bases, and 16 bases separated the two germline ends. The CDR3 DNA follows: TGTGCCAGCAGTAGATTAGAGGGAGAGAAGTACTTC. Its translation is CASSRLEGEKYF.

This sequence joins TRBV10-3 and TRBJ2-1; 8 positions match TRBD2. CDR3 size: 16 residues. Germline CDR1 and CDR2: ENHRY and SYGVKD. J lost 6 bases, V lost 5 bases, and 12 bases had no gene match. The CDR3 is CAISFGGREGFNEQFF. The CDR3 nucleotides are TGTGCCATCAGTTTTGGTGGACGGGAGGGATTCAATGAGCAGTTCTTC.

The V gene is TRBV3-1 (or the pseudogene TRBV3-2), the J gene TRBJ2-1, with 8 bases lining up with TRBD2. Trimming cost V 5 bases and J 4 bases; bases outside gene matches: 7. Germline V gives CDR1 LGHDT, CDR2 YNNKEL (reference sequence). The CDR3 totals 15 residues. CDR3 in DNA: TGTGCCAGCAGCGACAGCGGGAGAGGGTACAATGAGCAGTTCTTC. It yields the protein CASSDSGRGYNEQFF.

This clone was observed a single time. The germline gene is not matched at one end of the junction; a read error may be the cause. The gene calls are TRBV19 and TRBJ2-3; D not certain. This CDR3 has 12 amino acids. The germline V gene encodes CDR1 LNHDA and CDR2 SQIVND (reference sequence). The CDR3 here is CASSISKDTQYF. The DNA of the CDR3 is TGTGCCAGTAGTATAAGCAAAGATACGCAGTATTTT.

DNA for the CDR3: TGTGCCAGCAGCGCTACGGGGGGAAATGTTATCCCCTACGAGCAGTACTTC. It encodes CASSATGGNVIPYEQYF. The chain carries TRBV28 and TRBJ2-7, with 7 bases matching TRBD2. V lost 6 bases and J lost 2; bases outside the gene matches: 16. There are 17 residues in the CDR3. Germline V lookup: CDR1 MDHEN, CDR2 SYDVKM.

CDR3 sequence reads: CASSSDRFGQPQHF. DNA of the CDR3: TGTGCCAGTAGTTCGGACAGGTTCGGTCAGCCCCAGCATTTT. This chain joins TRBV19 and TRBJ1-5; TRBD1 aligns across 7 bases. Germline CDR1 reads LNHDA; CDR2 reads SQIVND (reference sequence). V shed 5 bases and J 6 bases; nucleotides not matched to a gene: 7. The CDR3 extends over 14 amino acids.

The J gene is TRBJ2-3, the V gene TRBV20-1; D is possibly TRBD1 (6 bases). The CDR3 extends over 17 amino acids. Trimming took off 3 bases at V and 0 bases at J, with 19 bases between the two ends. CDR1 and CDR2 from the germline V gene are DFQATT and SNEGSKA (reference sequence). CDR3 in amino acids: CSASRVGWGRSTDTQYF. The CDR3 nucleotides read TGCAGTGCTAGTCGTGTTGGTTGGGGGCGGAGCACAGATACGCAGTATTTT.

This chain connects TRBV4-3 to TRBJ2-2; TRBD2 matches at 7 bases. From germline, CDR1 is LGHNA and CDR2 YSLEER. This CDR3 is built from 15 residues. V was clipped by 4 bases and J by 5 bases; unmatched bases: 7. The CDR3 DNA reads TGCGCCAGCAGCCTTAGCGGGTTCGATACCGGGGAGCTGTTTTTT. It encodes CASSLSGFDTGELFF.

The chain carries TRBV7-2 and TRBJ1-2; 7 bases agree with TRBD1. The germline V gene encodes CDR1 SGHTA and CDR2 FQGNSA. The CDR3 extends over 12 amino acids. The V gene end was trimmed by 9 bases and the J gene end by 1 base; junction bases not matched to a gene: 2. The CDR3 DNA reads TGTGCCAGTCGACAGGGTAACTATGGCTACACCTTC. Protein product: CASRQGNYGYTF.

This clone showed up just once. The J gene is TRBJ2-7, the V gene TRBV5-1; 8 bases line up with TRBD2. Per germline, CDR1 SGHRS and CDR2 YFSETQ. The CDR3 spans 15 residues. V trimming: 8 bases; J trimming: 2 bases; junction bases outside the gene matches: 12. The CDR3 protein is CASKPVAGTAYEQYF. Here the CDR3 DNA reads TGCGCCAGTAAGCCCGTAGCGGGAACAGCCTACGAGCAGTACTTC.

V and J are TRBV3-1 (or the pseudogene TRBV3-2) and TRBJ1-1; no clear D. The ends were cut back, 4 bases at V and 0 bases at J, with 6 bases in the middle. The germline V gene encodes CDR1 LGHDT and CDR2 YNNKEL (reference sequence). This CDR3 has 13 amino acids. This CDR3 is CASSRDMNTEAFF. Written as DNA, the CDR3 is TGTGCCAGCAGCCGCGACATGAACACTGAAGCTTTCTTT.

The chain carries TRBV6-2 or TRBV6-3 and TRBJ1-3; the match to TRBD1 covers 7 bases. Germline-derived CDR1 and CDR2 are MNHEY and SVGEGT. V trimming: 2 bases; J trimming: 0 bases; junction bases outside the gene matches: 1. The CDR3 totals 15 residues. CDR3 DNA: TGTGCCAGCAGTTACGACAGGGCCTCTGGAAACACCATATATTTT. Encoded protein: CASSYDRASGNTIYF.

V and J are TRBV3-1 (or the pseudogene TRBV3-2) and TRBJ1-6; weak D call: TRBD1 (5 bases). CDR1 and CDR2 (germline): LGHDT, YNNKEL (reference sequence). This CDR3 has 17 residues. Trimming took off 0 bases at V and 10 bases at J, with 19 bases between the two ends. CDR3 sequence (DNA): TGTGCCAGCAGCCAAGATTACGGCCAGGGTGATGGGTCACCCCTCCACTTT. Amino acids: CASSQDYGQGDGSPLHF.

In DNA form, the CDR3 reads TGTGCCAGCAGCTCTAACTTCCCCCAAGACAATGAGCAGTTCTTC. Protein product: CASSSNFPQDNEQFF. V and J are TRBV28 and TRBJ2-1; D remains unclear. Trimming took off 6 bases at V and 5 bases at J, with 17 bases between the two ends. From germline, CDR1 is MDHEN and CDR2 SYDVKM. The CDR3 has 15 residues.

The V and J genes are TRBV29-1 and TRBJ2-7, with D maybe TRBD2 (6 bases). CDR1 SQVTM and CDR2 ANQGSEA come from the germline V gene. The length of the CDR3 is 12 residues. The germline V and J ends were trimmed by 7 bases and 2 bases, with 12 bases remaining between them. The CDR3 is CSGRGPTYEQYF. CDR3 in DNA: TGCAGCGGGAGGGGACCTACCTACGAGCAGTACTTC.

The genes are TRBV28 and TRBJ2-2, with D possibly being TRBD1 (5 bases). V lost 3 bases, J lost 3 bases, and 11 bases lay in between. The CDR3 consists of 15 residues. Germline CDR1 and CDR2: MDHEN and SYDVKM. For the CDR3, the DNA is TGTGCCAGCAGTTTTCTCAGGGTACACACCGGGGAGCTGTTTTTT. This encodes CASSFLRVHTGELFF.

J is TRBJ1-5 and V is TRBV24-1; 10 bases align to TRBD1. This CDR3 region has 19 residues. Looked up from germline, CDR1 is KGHDR and CDR2 is SFDVKD. J lost 0 bases, V lost 7 bases, and 14 bases had no gene match. CDR3 region: CATRQTYPGQGFSNQPQHF. The CDR3 coding sequence is TGTGCCACCAGACAAACCTATCCGGGACAGGGGTTTAGCAATCAGCCCCAGCATTTT.